The 14 T cell receptor beta chains below all came from one sample that was sequenced in a study of control samples from healthy donors and cancer patients. Data came from immunoSEQ multiplex PCR; TCRdb stores just in-frame clones and leaves some out. The sample comprises roughly 370,000 clones, more than 80% of which are singletons, and approximately 6.3% rests with the top ten. Sequenced material: PBMCs. The receptors stem from a man aged 40-49 years with head and neck cancer.

The chain has TRBV2 and TRBJ2-5; TRBD1 aligns across 7 bases. Germline-derived CDR1 and CDR2 are SNHLY and FYNNEI. V lost 7 bases to trimming and J lost 6 bases; unmatched junction nucleotides: 11. This CDR3 comprises 14 residues. CDR3 in amino acids: CASTLVGGGQTQYF. The CDR3 bases are TGTGCCAGCACCCTGGTAGGGGGCGGGCAGACCCAGTACTTC.

The chain combines TRBV29-1 with TRBJ1-2; possible D gene TRBD1, 5 bases. The V and J ends lost 7 bases and 4 bases respectively, with 16 bases between them. This CDR3 region has 13 residues. In germline, CDR1 is SQVTM, CDR2 ANQGSEA. CDR3 sequence reads: CSALYGGTYGYTF. The CDR3, as DNA: TGCAGCGCCCTCTACGGAGGGACCTATGGCTACACCTTC.

This chain connects TRBV6-5 to TRBJ1-1; 9 bases align to TRBD1. The CDR3 runs 13 residues. The germline gives CDR1 MNHEY, CDR2 SVGAGI. The ends lost 6 bases at V and 5 bases at J; junction bases unmatched: 4. The CDR3 DNA follows: TGTGCCAGCAGCACCGGGACAGGGACTGAAGCTTTCTTT. Residues: CASSTGTGTEAFF.

As DNA, the CDR3 is TGTGCCAGCAGCCCCCGACAGGGGGCCCACAATGAGCAGTTCTTC. Amino acids: CASSPRQGAHNEQFF. The chain combines TRBV11-3 with TRBJ2-1, with TRBD1 matching over 10 bases. The CDR3 sequence is 15 residues long. After removal of 5 bases from V and 5 bases from J, the junction contained 6 bases not matched to a gene. Germline V gene lookup returns CDR1 SGHNT and CDR2 YENEEA.

The chain is built from TRBV24-1 and TRBJ1-2; TRBD1 might be the D (5 bases). The germline V gene has CDR1 KGHDR and CDR2 SFDVKD. Between the trimmed V and J ends, which lost 4 bases and 7 bases, there was a span of 21 bases. The length of the CDR3 is 16 residues. CDR3 coding DNA: TGTGCCACCAGTGACGCACCGGGACGGGGATATACTGGCTACACCTTC. Translation: CATSDAPGRGYTGYTF.

The rearrangement uses TRBV5-1 and TRBJ2-2; D is unresolved. CDR3 length equals 13 residues. V lost 5 bases and J lost 3, with 8 bases in between. Germline-derived CDR1 and CDR2 are SGHRS and YFSETQ. The CDR3 coding sequence is TGCGCCAGCAGGGGTTTAGACACCGGGGAGCTGTTTTTT. It codes for CASRGLDTGELFF.

The genes are TRBV30 and TRBJ1-1; TRBD1 is a possible D gene (5 bases). V gave up 4 bases and J gave up 3 bases, with 12 bases separating them. This CDR3 is built from 13 residues. CDR1 and CDR2 (germline): GTSNPN, SVGIG (reference sequence). Written as DNA, the CDR3 is TGTGCCTGGAAGGATGGCAGGGACACTGAAGCTTTCTTT. Translation gives CAWKDGRDTEAFF.

V usage is TRBV15 and J usage is TRBJ2-2; 7 nucleotides match TRBD1. The germline CDR1 and CDR2 sequences are LNHNV and YYDKDF (reference sequence). The CDR3 has 15 amino acids. The J segment lost 7 bases and the V segment lost 1 base, leaving 6 bases of the junction unmatched. The CDR3 region is CATSRGTGPGGELFF. Here the CDR3 DNA reads TGTGCCACCAGCAGAGGGACAGGCCCCGGCGGGGAGCTGTTTTTT. The full variable domain, completed using reference TRBV15 and TRBJ2-2, is DAMVIQNPRYQVTQFGKPVTLSCSQTLNHNVMYWYQQKSSQAPKLLFHYYDKDFNNEADTPDNFQSRRPNTSFCFLDIRSPGLGDTAMYLCATSRGTGPGGELFFGEGSRLTVL.

The chain joins TRBV7-3 to TRBJ2-2, with 10 bases matching TRBD2. V gave up 5 bases and J gave up 7 bases; unmatched junction bases: 7. This CDR3 is 15 amino acids long. Germline V gene lookup returns CDR1 SGHTA and CDR2 FQGTGA. The chain's CDR3 is CASSVPSGRGGELFF. CDR3 sequence (DNA): TGTGCCAGCAGCGTACCTAGCGGGAGAGGCGGGGAGCTGTTTTTT.

The chain employs TRBV28 and TRBJ1-1, with D tentatively TRBD1 (5 bases). This CDR3 has 14 amino acids. V lost 6 bases and J 0 bases, leaving 11 bases between the germline ends. Germline loops: CDR1 MDHEN, CDR2 SYDVKM. CDR3 sequence: CASRGGVMNTEAFF. CDR3 DNA: TGTGCCAGCAGGGGGGGGGTCATGAACACTGAAGCTTTCTTT.

The V call is TRBV2, the J call TRBJ1-5, with D tentatively TRBD1 (5 bases). The CDR3 spans 15 residues. V was clipped by 6 bases and J by 4 bases, with 16 bases between them. Looked up from germline, CDR1 is SNHLY and CDR2 is FYNNEI. As DNA, the CDR3 is TGTGCCAGCAGCGCAGCTCAGGGAAATAATCAGCCCCAGCATTTT. Its translation is CASSAAQGNNQPQHF.

The CDR3 nucleotides are TGTGCCAGCAGTTTGACAGGGAGAACCTACGAGCAGTACTTC. Translated: CASSLTGRTYEQYF. V usage is TRBV28 and J usage is TRBJ2-7; 7 nucleotides line up with TRBD1. V lost 3 bases to trimming and J lost 2 bases; unmatched junction nucleotides: 4. Germline-derived CDR1 and CDR2 are MDHEN and SYDVKM. This CDR3 has 14 residues.

This clone was observed a single time. The CDR3 is CASSARERAGEQYF. The CDR3 nucleotides are TGTGCCAGCAGCGCCCGGGAAAGGGCGGGGGAGCAGTACTTC. The J gene is TRBJ2-7, the V gene TRBV3-1 (or the pseudogene TRBV3-2); possibly TRBD2 for D (6 bases). CDR3 size: 14 residues. Germline CDR1 and CDR2: LGHDT and YNNKEL (reference sequence). Trimming took off 5 bases at V and 7 bases at J, with 18 bases between the two ends.

The rearrangement uses TRBV7-3 and TRBJ2-3; D might be TRBD2 (6 bases). Germline assignment: CDR1 SGHTA and CDR2 FQGTGA. The germline V and J ends were trimmed by 5 bases and 6 bases, with 12 bases remaining between them. CDR3 length: 13 amino acids. CDR3 in DNA: TGTGCCAGCAGCCGCCCGGGACTTGATACGCAGTATTTT. Encoded protein: CASSRPGLDTQYF. Using reference TRBV7-3 and TRBJ2-3 for the parts outside the CDR3, the full variable domain is GAGVSQTPSNKVTEKGKYVELRCDPISGHTALYWYRQSLGQGPEFLIYFQGTGAADDSGLPNDRFFAVRPEGSVSTLKIQRTERGDSAVYLCASSRPGLDTQYFGPGTRLTVL.